A selection of T cell receptor beta chains follows, all from one sample in a study of T-cell memory formation after mild COVID-19. TCRdb ran MiXCR on the 5' RACE reads and lists one entry per CDR3 protein. Of a few hundred thousand distinct CDR3 sequences in the sample, around 16% were seen once. The material sequenced was PBMCs or a T cell subset sorted from them (not recorded which). These receptors were collected from a man aged 18 to 30 who had mild COVID-19 (a few samples of this study predate the infection). Cell type and time point are not known. The CDR3 runs from the conserved cysteine through the conserved F or W. Fields, in order: J gene, D gene, clone size, V gene, CDR3 protein, CDR3 DNA. A D gene is named only where the DNA matches it firmly. Where a row states a size, it is once, few, many or the class of an expanded clone; other rows omit it.

TRBJ2-3 | . | . | TRBV6-2/TRBV6-3 | CASPRKRSPSTDTQYF | TGTGCCAGCCCACGGAAGCGTTCGCCTAGCACAGATACGCAGTATTTT
TRBJ2-5 | . | . | TRBV7-9 | CASGTLGALETQYF | TGTGCCAGCGGGACTCTGGGGGCCTTAGAGACCCAGTACTTC
TRBJ2-2 | . | medium-sized | TRBV5-1 | CASSSPTNTGELFF | TGCGCCAGCAGCTCCCCCACAAACACCGGGGAGCTGTTTTTT
TRBJ2-2 | TRBD1 | . | TRBV5-1 | CATGQESSAGELFF | TGCGCCACGGGACAGGAGAGTTCCGCCGGGGAGCTGTTTTTT
TRBJ1-2 | TRBD1 | . | TRBV3-1 | CASSYAPGTGSNYGYTF | TGTGCCAGCAGCTATGCTCCCGGGACAGGGAGTAACTATGGCTACACCTTC
TRBJ1-3 | . | . | TRBV12-3/TRBV12-4 | CASSFMGGNTIYF | TGTGCCAGCAGTTTTATGGGAGGAAACACCATATATTTT
TRBJ1-6 | . | . | TRBV12-3/TRBV12-4 | CASTPALGSNNSPLHF | TGTGCCAGCACTCCCGCTTTGGGCAGTAATAATTCACCCCTCCACTTT
TRBJ1-2 | . | . | TRBV18 | CASSPKVGGSYGYTF | TGTGCCAGCTCACCAAAAGTCGGGGGGAGCTATGGCTACACCTTC
TRBJ2-3 | . | many | TRBV12-3/TRBV12-4 | CASSLQGGASTDTQYF | TGTGCCAGCAGTTTACAGGGGGGCGCGAGCACAGATACGCAGTATTTT
TRBJ2-5 | . | . | TRBV5-1 | CASSFGQGGTFQETQYF | TGCGCCAGCAGCTTCGGCCAGGGGGGAACCTTCCAAGAGACCCAGTACTTC
TRBJ1-1 | TRBD1 | . | TRBV4-1 | CASSPFLPRGGMNTEAFF | TGCGCCAGCAGCCCCTTCCTCCCCAGGGGGGGAATGAACACTGAAGCTTTCTTT
TRBJ2-1 | TRBD2 | few | TRBV5-1 | CASSFGLAGYNEQFF | TGCGCCAGCAGCTTTGGCCTAGCGGGCTACAATGAGCAGTTCTTC
TRBJ1-2 | . | few | TRBV12-3/TRBV12-4 | CASSPGPTRYGYTF | TGTGCCAGCAGCCCCGGGCCCACAAGATATGGCTACACCTTC
TRBJ1-3 | TRBD1 | . | TRBV12-3/TRBV12-4 | CASSGTGSGNTIYF | TGTGCCAGCAGCGGGACAGGCTCTGGAAACACCATATATTTT
TRBJ2-5 | TRBD2 | few | TRBV7-8 | CASSSGLERTQYF | TGTGCCAGCAGCTCGGGACTAGAGAGAACCCAGTACTTC
TRBJ2-5 | TRBD2 | . | TRBV7-2 | CASSFPLAGGYHQETQYF | TGTGCCAGCAGCTTCCCACTAGCGGGGGGCTATCACCAAGAGACCCAGTACTTC
TRBJ1-1 | TRBD1 | . | TRBV12-3/TRBV12-4 | CASSSGQGTTEAFF | TGTGCCAGCAGTTCAGGACAGGGCACCACTGAAGCTTTCTTT
TRBJ2-3 | TRBD2 | few | TRBV5-4 | CASSALAGGHTDTQYF | TGTGCCAGCAGCGCGCTAGCGGGGGGCCACACAGATACGCAGTATTTT
TRBJ2-4 | . | . | TRBV19 | CASSLNHQLLNIQYF | TGTGCCAGTAGTCTTAACCACCAGCTATTAAACATTCAGTACTTC
TRBJ1-1 | TRBD1 | . | TRBV5-4 | CASSREPGTGGTEAFF | TGTGCCAGCAGCCGTGAGCCCGGGACAGGGGGCACTGAAGCTTTCTTT
TRBJ2-3 | TRBD2 | few | TRBV9 | CASSPGGQDTQYF | TGTGCCAGCAGCCCGGGGGGGCAAGATACGCAGTATTTT
TRBJ1-1 | . | . | TRBV20-1 | CSAKPTARHPAFF | TGCAGTGCTAAACCCACGGCCCGACATCCGGCTTTCTTT
TRBJ1-1 | . | . | TRBV7-2 | CASSPPFGTWNTEAFF | TGTGCCAGCAGCCCCCCCTTTGGGACTTGGAACACTGAAGCTTTCTTT
TRBJ1-1 | . | . | TRBV11-2 | CASTRTGNTEAFF | TGTGCCAGCACCCGAACGGGGAACACTGAAGCTTTCTTT
TRBJ2-3 | . | . | TRBV7-9 | CASREGTSTDTQYF | TGTGCCAGCAGAGAGGGGACTAGCACAGATACGCAGTATTTT
TRBJ2-5 | TRBD1 | few | TRBV20-1 | CSARGTGARTQYF | TGCAGTGCTAGAGGAACAGGGGCGCGAACCCAGTACTTC
TRBJ2-3 | TRBD2 | many | TRBV20-1 | CSAALAGGGAATQYF | TGCAGTGCTGCACTAGCGGGGGGGGGAGCCGCTACGCAGTATTTT
TRBJ2-2 | . | few | TRBV14 | CASSQGLNTGELFF | TGTGCCAGCAGCCAAGGCCTCAACACCGGGGAGCTGTTTTTT
TRBJ2-5 | . | few | TRBV9 | CASRTDGKETQYF | TGTGCCAGCAGGACCGACGGTAAAGAGACCCAGTACTTC